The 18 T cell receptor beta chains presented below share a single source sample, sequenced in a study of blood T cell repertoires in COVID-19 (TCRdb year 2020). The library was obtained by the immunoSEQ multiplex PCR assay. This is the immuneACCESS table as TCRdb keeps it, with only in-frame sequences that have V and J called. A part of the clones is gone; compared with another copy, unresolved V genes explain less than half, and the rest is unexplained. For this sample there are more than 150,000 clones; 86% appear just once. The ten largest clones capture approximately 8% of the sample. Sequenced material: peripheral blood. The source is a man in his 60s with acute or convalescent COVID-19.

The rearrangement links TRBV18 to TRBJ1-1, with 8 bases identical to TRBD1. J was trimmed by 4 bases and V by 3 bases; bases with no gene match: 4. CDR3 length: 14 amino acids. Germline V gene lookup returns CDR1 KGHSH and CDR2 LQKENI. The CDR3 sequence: CASSPSTGGTEAFF. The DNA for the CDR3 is TGTGCCAGCTCACCCTCAACAGGGGGCACTGAAGCTTTCTTT. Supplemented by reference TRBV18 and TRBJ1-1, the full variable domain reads NAGVMQNPRHLVRRRGQEARLRCSPMKGHSHVYWYRQLPEEGLKFMVYLQKENIIDESGMPKERFSAEFPKEGPSILRIQQVVRGDSAAYFCASSPSTGGTEAFFGQGTRLTVV.

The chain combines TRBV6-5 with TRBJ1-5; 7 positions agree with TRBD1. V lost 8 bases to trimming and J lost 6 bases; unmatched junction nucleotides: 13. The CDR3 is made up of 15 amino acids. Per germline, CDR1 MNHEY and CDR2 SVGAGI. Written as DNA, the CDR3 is TGTGCCAGCCGTACCGGGGACAGTTGGGGTCAGCCCCAGCATTTT. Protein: CASRTGDSWGQPQHF.

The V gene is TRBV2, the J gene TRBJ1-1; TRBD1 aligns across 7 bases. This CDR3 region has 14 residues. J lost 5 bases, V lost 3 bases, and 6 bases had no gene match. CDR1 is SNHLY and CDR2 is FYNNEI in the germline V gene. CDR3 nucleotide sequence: TGTGCCAGCAGTGACAGGGGGTTGAGGACTGAAGCTTTCTTT. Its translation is CASSDRGLRTEAFF.

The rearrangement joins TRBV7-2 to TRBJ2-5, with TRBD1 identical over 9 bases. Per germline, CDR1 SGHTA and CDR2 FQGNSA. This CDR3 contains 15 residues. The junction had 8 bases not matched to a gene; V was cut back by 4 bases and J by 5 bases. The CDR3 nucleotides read TGTGCCAGCAGCTCCGACAGGGGGGAGTGGGAGACCCAGTACTTC. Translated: CASSSDRGEWETQYF.

The CDR3 loop reads CASSPTTGRISSPLHF. DNA of the CDR3: TGTGCCAGCAGCCCAACGACAGGGCGCATTTCCTCACCCCTCCACTTT. This chain uses TRBV2 with TRBJ1-6; TRBD1 aligns across 7 bases. This CDR3 has 16 residues. V shed 6 bases and J 10 bases; nucleotides not matched to a gene: 15. The V gene's germline CDR1 is SNHLY and CDR2 FYNNEI.

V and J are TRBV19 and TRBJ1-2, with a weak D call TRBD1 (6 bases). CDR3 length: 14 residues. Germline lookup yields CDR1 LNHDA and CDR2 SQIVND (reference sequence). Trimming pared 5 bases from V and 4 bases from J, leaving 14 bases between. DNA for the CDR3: TGTGCCAGTAGTCGCGAGACAGGTGCCTATGGCTACACCTTC. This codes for CASSRETGAYGYTF.

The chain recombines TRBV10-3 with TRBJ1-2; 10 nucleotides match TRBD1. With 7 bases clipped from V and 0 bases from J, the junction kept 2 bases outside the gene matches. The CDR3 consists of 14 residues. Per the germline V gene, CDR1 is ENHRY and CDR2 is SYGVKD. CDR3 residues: CAINGQGANYGYTF. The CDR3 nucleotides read TGTGCCATCAATGGACAGGGGGCTAACTATGGCTACACCTTC.

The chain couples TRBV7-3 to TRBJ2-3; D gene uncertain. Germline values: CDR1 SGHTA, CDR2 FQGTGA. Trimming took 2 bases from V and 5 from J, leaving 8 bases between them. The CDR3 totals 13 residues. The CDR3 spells CASSLGSEDTQYF. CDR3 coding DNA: TGTGCCAGCAGCTTAGGCAGCGAAGATACGCAGTATTTT.

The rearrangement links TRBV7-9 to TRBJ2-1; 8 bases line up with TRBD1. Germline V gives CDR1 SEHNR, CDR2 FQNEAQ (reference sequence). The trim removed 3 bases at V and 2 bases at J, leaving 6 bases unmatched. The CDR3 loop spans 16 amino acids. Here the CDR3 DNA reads TGTGCCAGCAGCTTGGCGGACAGGGTCCCCTACAATGAGCAGTTCTTC. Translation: CASSLADRVPYNEQFF.

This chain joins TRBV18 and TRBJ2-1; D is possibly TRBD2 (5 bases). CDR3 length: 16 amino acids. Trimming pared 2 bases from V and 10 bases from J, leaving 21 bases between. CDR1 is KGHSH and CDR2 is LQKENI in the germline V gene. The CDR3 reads CASSPLTLEDLGEQFF. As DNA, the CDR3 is TGTGCCAGCTCACCATTAACACTAGAGGATCTAGGGGAGCAGTTCTTC.

The CDR3 region has the DNA TGTGCCACCAGTGATTTGCCGGGACAGGCAGGAGATACGCAGTATTTT. Translated, it gives CATSDLPGQAGDTQYF. The chain couples TRBV24-1 to TRBJ2-3, with TRBD1 matching 8 bases. Per germline, CDR1 KGHDR and CDR2 SFDVKD. J was trimmed by 5 bases and V by 0 bases; bases with no gene match: 6. The CDR3 spans 16 residues.

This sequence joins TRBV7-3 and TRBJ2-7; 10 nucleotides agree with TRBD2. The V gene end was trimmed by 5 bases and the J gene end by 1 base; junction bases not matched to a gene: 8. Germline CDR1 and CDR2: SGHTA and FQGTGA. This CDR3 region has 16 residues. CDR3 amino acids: CASSPSGTSASYEQYF. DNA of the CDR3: TGTGCCAGCAGCCCTTCCGGGACTAGCGCTTCCTACGAGCAGTACTTC.

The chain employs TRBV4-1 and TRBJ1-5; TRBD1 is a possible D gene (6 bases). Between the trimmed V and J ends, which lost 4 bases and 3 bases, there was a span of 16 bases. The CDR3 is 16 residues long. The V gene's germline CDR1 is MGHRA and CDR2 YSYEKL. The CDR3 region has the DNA TGCGCCAGCAGCCCTACCGGTGGGGGCTTCAATCAGCCCCAGCATTTT. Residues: CASSPTGGGFNQPQHF.

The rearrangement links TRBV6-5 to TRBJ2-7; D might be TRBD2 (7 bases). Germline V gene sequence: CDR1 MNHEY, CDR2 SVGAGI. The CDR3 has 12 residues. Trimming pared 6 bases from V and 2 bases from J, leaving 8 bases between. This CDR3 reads CASRGGPYEQYF. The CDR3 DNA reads TGTGCCAGCAGGGGGGGGCCCTACGAGCAGTACTTC.

This CDR3 reads CASSPKPQGGNQPQHF. CDR3 nucleotides: TGTGCCAGCTCACCGAAACCACAGGGCGGCAATCAGCCCCAGCATTTT. The chain couples TRBV18 to TRBJ1-5, with D perhaps matching TRBD1 (6 bases). V was shortened by 3 bases and J by 2 bases, with 14 bases between the two germline ends. Germline-derived CDR1 and CDR2 are KGHSH and LQKENI. CDR3 length: 16 residues.

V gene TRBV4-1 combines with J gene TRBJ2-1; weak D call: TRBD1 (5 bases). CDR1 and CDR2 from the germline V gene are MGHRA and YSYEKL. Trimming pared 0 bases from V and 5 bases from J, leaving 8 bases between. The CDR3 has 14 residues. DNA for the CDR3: TGCGCCAGCAGCCAAGAGCAACAGGACAATGAGCAGTTCTTC. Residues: CASSQEQQDNEQFF.

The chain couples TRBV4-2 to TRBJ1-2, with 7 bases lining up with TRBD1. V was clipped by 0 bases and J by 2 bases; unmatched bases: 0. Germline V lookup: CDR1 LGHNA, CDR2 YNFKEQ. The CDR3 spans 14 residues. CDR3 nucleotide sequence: TGTGCCAGCAGCCAAGACAGGGGGAACTATGGCTACACCTTC. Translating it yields CASSQDRGNYGYTF.

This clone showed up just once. The CDR3 sequence is CASSALGQGETQPQHF. The DNA for the CDR3 is TGTGCCAGCAGTGCCTTGGGACAGGGAGAAACTCAGCCCCAGCATTTT. The chain joins TRBV7-2 to TRBJ1-5; 9 nucleotides match TRBD1. This CDR3 contains 16 residues. Germline V CDR1 and CDR2: SGHTA, FQGNSA. With 6 bases clipped from V and 6 bases from J, the junction kept 12 bases outside the gene matches. Full variable domain (remainder filled in from reference TRBV7-2 and TRBJ1-5): GAGVSQSPSNKVTEKGKDVELRCDPISGHTALYWYRQSLGQGLEFLIYFQGNSAPDKSGLPSDRFSAERTGGSVSTLTIQRTQQEDSAVYLCASSALGQGETQPQHFGDGTRLSIL.